These T cell receptor beta chains were read from a single sample in a study of CD8+ T cells in alopecia areata. Measured with immunoSEQ multiplex PCR; TCRdb has only the in-frame clones, and not every one. The table lists tens of thousands of clones, approximately 30% of them singletons. Sequenced material: CD8+ T cells sorted from blood, taken at week 4, from a patient treated with tofacitinib. The receptor set was obtained from a human donor with alopecia areata. Both conserved end residues are part of each CDR3. The order of the fields is CDR3 protein, CDR3 DNA, J gene, D gene, V gene, clone size. A D gene is named only where the DNA matches it firmly. Rows may omit the clone size; those that give it use once, few, many or a size class.

CDR3: CASRSTGDYEQYF
DNA: TGTGCCAGCAGATCGACCGGGGACTACGAGCAGTACTTC
J: TRBJ2-7
D: .
V: TRBV25-1
size: .

CDR3: CAWSLGLGYTEAFF
DNA: TGTGCCTGGAGTCTGGGCTTGGGGTACACTGAAGCTTTCTTT
J: TRBJ1-1
D: .
V: TRBV30
size: .

CDR3: CASSGEGYNEQFF
DNA: TGTGCCAGCAGCGGCGAAGGCTACAATGAGCAGTTCTTC
J: TRBJ2-1
D: .
V: TRBV9
size: .

CDR3: CATNRDRVTEAFF
DNA: TGTGCCACCAACAGGGACAGGGTCACTGAAGCTTTCTTT
J: TRBJ1-1
D: TRBD1
V: TRBV30
size: few

CDR3: CASSQVGPDTQYF
DNA: TGCGCCAGCAGCCAAGTGGGGCCAGATACGCAGTATTTT
J: TRBJ2-3
D: .
V: TRBV4-1
size: .

CDR3: CASSAPRTGGSLGENIQYF
DNA: TGTGCCAGCAGCGCCCCGAGGACAGGGGGCAGTCTTGGGGAAAACATTCAGTACTTC
J: TRBJ2-4
D: TRBD1
V: TRBV9
size: .

CDR3: CASSLPDRDNEQFF
DNA: TGTGCCAGCAGCTTACCCGACAGGGACAATGAGCAGTTCTTC
J: TRBJ2-1
D: TRBD1
V: TRBV13
size: few

CDR3: CASSLLSGTSGRSNNEQFF
DNA: TGCGCCAGCAGCTTGTTATCGGGGACTAGCGGGCGATCAAACAATGAGCAGTTCTTC
J: TRBJ2-1
D: TRBD2
V: TRBV5-1
size: few

CDR3: CSVERSSGKGPYEQYF
DNA: TGCAGCGTTGAACGGTCTAGCGGGAAGGGCCCTTACGAGCAGTACTTC
J: TRBJ2-7
D: TRBD2
V: TRBV29-1
size: .

CDR3: CAWTGSTDTQYF
DNA: TGTGCCTGGACAGGGAGCACAGATACGCAGTATTTT
J: TRBJ2-3
D: .
V: TRBV30
size: .

CDR3: CASSFSGVGAQYF
DNA: TGTGCCAGCAGTTTTTCTGGAGTGGGGGCCCAGTACTTC
J: TRBJ2-5
D: .
V: TRBV27
size: .

CDR3: CSVRTSGSYEQYF
DNA: TGCAGCGTTAGGACTAGCGGGAGCTACGAGCAGTACTTC
J: TRBJ2-7
D: TRBD2
V: TRBV29-1
size: .

CDR3: CASSQRTDPYYEQYF
DNA: TGTGCCAGCAGCCAAAGGACTGATCCATACTACGAGCAGTACTTC
J: TRBJ2-7
D: .
V: TRBV7-8
size: .

CDR3: CASNGGDTQYF
DNA: TGTGCCAGCAACGGAGGGGATACGCAGTATTTT
J: TRBJ2-3
D: .
V: TRBV28
size: few

CDR3: CASSPGLNEQFF
DNA: TGTGCCAGCAGCCCAGGACTAAATGAGCAGTTCTTC
J: TRBJ2-1
D: .
V: TRBV7-9
size: few

CDR3: CASAPIAAGGRGETQYF
DNA: TGTGCCAGCGCACCCATAGCAGCGGGAGGCCGTGGGGAGACCCAGTACTTC
J: TRBJ2-5
D: TRBD2
V: TRBV27
size: .

CDR3: CSVAGTSGTNNEQFF
DNA: TGCAGCGTTGCCGGGACTAGCGGGACCAACAATGAGCAGTTCTTC
J: TRBJ2-1
D: TRBD2
V: TRBV29-1
size: few

CDR3: CSVEGQGRGDYGYTF
DNA: TGCAGCGTCGAAGGACAGGGCAGAGGTGACTATGGCTACACCTTC
J: TRBJ1-2
D: TRBD1
V: TRBV29-1
size: .

CDR3: CASSWSKTARNYGYTF
DNA: TGTGCCAGCAGCTGGAGCAAGACTGCCAGGAACTATGGCTACACCTTC
J: TRBJ1-2
D: .
V: TRBV11-1
size: .

CDR3: CASSPRGGRETQYF
DNA: TGTGCCAGCAGTCCCAGAGGGGGCCGGGAGACCCAGTACTTC
J: TRBJ2-5
D: TRBD1
V: TRBV27
size: .

CDR3: CASRPGTVYGYTF
DNA: TGTGCCAGCAGACCCGGCACCGTCTATGGCTACACCTTC
J: TRBJ1-2
D: .
V: TRBV25-1
size: .

CDR3: CASSEYTGELFF
DNA: TGTGCCAGCAGTGAGTACACCGGGGAGCTGTTTTTT
J: TRBJ2-2
D: .
V: TRBV9
size: .

CDR3: CASSTTGRSYEQYF
DNA: TGTGCCAGCAGCACGACAGGGAGATCCTACGAGCAGTACTTC
J: TRBJ2-7
D: TRBD1
V: TRBV7-8
size: .

CDR3: CASSPQRYTGELFF
DNA: TGTGCCAGCAGTCCTCAGCGGTACACCGGGGAGCTGTTTTTT
J: TRBJ2-2
D: .
V: TRBV27
size: .

CDR3: CASSEFGRRGPEYEQYF
DNA: TGTGCCAGCAGTGAATTCGGTCGGCGGGGGCCCGAATACGAGCAGTACTTC
J: TRBJ2-7
D: .
V: TRBV2
size: medium-sized

CDR3: CASSIGGVEQFF
DNA: TGTGCCAGTAGTATTGGGGGGGTAGAGCAGTTCTTC
J: TRBJ2-1
D: TRBD2
V: TRBV19
size: few

CDR3: CAISVSRGVDQPQHF
DNA: TGTGCCATCAGTGTGTCGAGGGGGGTAGATCAGCCCCAGCATTTT
J: TRBJ1-5
D: .
V: TRBV10-3
size: once

CDR3: CASSGPGQGLSEQYF
DNA: TGCGCCAGCAGCGGACCGGGACAGGGACTGAGCGAGCAGTACTTC
J: TRBJ2-7
D: TRBD1
V: TRBV5-1
size: .

CDR3: CASSLVRGADTEAFF
DNA: TGCGCCAGCAGCTTGGTAAGGGGGGCCGACACTGAAGCTTTCTTT
J: TRBJ1-1
D: .
V: TRBV5-1
size: few

CDR3: CASSQDRLTQYF
DNA: TGTGCCAGCAGCCAAGACAGGTTAACCCAGTACTTC
J: TRBJ2-5
D: .
V: TRBV4-1
size: few

CDR3: CASNPGTSYNEQFF
DNA: TGTGCCAGCAATCCCGGGACTTCATACAATGAGCAGTTCTTC
J: TRBJ2-1
D: .
V: TRBV9
size: .

CDR3: CASSLGATSYEQYF
DNA: TGTGCCAGCAGCTTAGGGGCTACTAGTTACGAGCAGTACTTC
J: TRBJ2-7
D: .
V: TRBV11-2
size: .